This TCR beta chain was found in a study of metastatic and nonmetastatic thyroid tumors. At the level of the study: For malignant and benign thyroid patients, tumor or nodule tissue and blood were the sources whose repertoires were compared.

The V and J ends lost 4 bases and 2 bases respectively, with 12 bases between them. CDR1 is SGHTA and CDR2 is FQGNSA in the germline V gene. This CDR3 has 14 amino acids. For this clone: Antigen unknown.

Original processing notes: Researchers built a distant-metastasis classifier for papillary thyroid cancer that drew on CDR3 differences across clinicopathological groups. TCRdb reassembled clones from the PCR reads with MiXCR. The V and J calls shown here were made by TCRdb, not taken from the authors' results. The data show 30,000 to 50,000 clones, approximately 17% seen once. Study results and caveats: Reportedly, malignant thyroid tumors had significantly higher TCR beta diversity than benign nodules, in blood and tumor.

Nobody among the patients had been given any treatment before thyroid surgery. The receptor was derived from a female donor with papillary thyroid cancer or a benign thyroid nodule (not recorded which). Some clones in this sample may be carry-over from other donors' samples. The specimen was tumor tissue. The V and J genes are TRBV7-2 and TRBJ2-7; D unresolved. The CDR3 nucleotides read TGTGCCAGCAGCTCCTCCCTTGGCACCTACGAGCAGTACTTC. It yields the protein CASSSSLGTYEQYF.